The clone carrying this T cell receptor (beta chain) was recorded many times. Its antigen is as yet unknown. The CDR3 has 18 residues. V was shortened by 2 bases and J by 0 bases, with 17 bases between the two germline ends. CDR1 is MNHNS and CDR2 is SASEGT in the germline V gene. MiXCR, run by TCRdb on the PCR reads, gives a single entry per CDR3 protein. The data show over 600,000 distinct CDR3 sequences, with about 20% seen just once and 0.85% held by the top ten. These data come from a study of molecular identifiers for immune sequencing clone quantification. In the study overall: Four of five RNA aliquots from around 18,000 or 91,000 naive CD8 T cells were sequenced.

The study's findings and limits: In naive cells, under 1% of molecules belonged to clones above 20 RNA copies, against over 97% in effector cells.

The source is a human donor in good health. Some libraries in this study had Jurkat cell RNA spiked in. Specimen: naive CD8+ T cells from blood, with Jurkat cell RNA spiked in. The subset was: FACS-sorted CD8+CD4-CCR7+CD45RA+ naive T cells. The rearrangement joins TRBV6-1 to TRBJ1-5; D is unclear. The CDR3: CASSEFGLRRNSNQPQHF. The CDR3 DNA reads as TGTGCCAGCAGTGAATTCGGACTTAGGAGGAATAGCAATCAGCCCCAGCATTTT.